This T cell receptor beta chain stems from a study of blood T cell repertoires in COVID-19. Background on the study: Whether acute or convalescent, the COVID-19 samples came from the United States, Italy and Spain. The analysed material was cDNA or gDNA that came from T cells, B-cell-depleted T cells, or PBMCs.

Per the original data handling: Nucleated cell number was recorded as an estimate derived from reference gene primer amplification. Profiling relied on immunoSEQ multiplex PCR, and the TCRdb table lists in-frame clones only, not all of them. That table gives V, J and clone size, and the DNA gave D and trimming. This table holds fewer than 95,000 clones, around 72% found once. Looked up from germline, CDR1 is SGHVS and CDR2 is FQNEAQ. The CDR3 is 18 residues long. V was trimmed by 4 bases and J by 3 bases, leaving 25 bases between them. The V call is TRBV7-8, the J call TRBJ2-7; D perhaps matches TRBD2 (6 bases). This TCR was sampled from a woman aged 80 or older with acute or convalescent COVID-19. Sequencing used peripheral blood. The CDR3 here is CASSSDSWRVRGDYEQYF. The CDR3 DNA is TGTGCCAGCAGCTCTGACTCCTGGAGGGTCAGAGGAGACTACGAGCAGTACTTC.